These T cell receptor beta chains were read from a single sample in a study of T-cell memory formation after mild COVID-19. TCRdb fed the 5' RACE reads into MiXCR, producing one record per CDR3 protein. Here the sample spans 300,000 to 400,000 distinct CDR3 sequences, roughly 14% being singletons. Sequencing used PBMCs or a T cell subset sorted from them (not recorded which). Every receptor here comes from a man between 18 and 35 years old who had mild COVID-19 (a few samples of this study predate the infection). Cell type and time point are not known. Both conserved end residues are part of each CDR3. A D gene is named only where the DNA matches it firmly. Clone size appears in some rows only: once, few, many, or a class for an expanded clone.

V gene	clone size	CDR3 length	J gene	D gene	CDR3 DNA	CDR3 protein
TRBV5-1	.	14	TRBJ2-5	.	TGCGCCAGCAGCCTACAGGGTTTACAAGAGACCCAGTACTTC	CASSLQGLQETQYF
TRBV12-3/TRBV12-4	.	12	TRBJ1-4	.	TGTGCCAGCAGTCTTATGGGTGAAAAACTGTTTTTT	CASSLMGEKLFF
TRBV5-1	.	11	TRBJ1-1	.	TGCGCCAGCAGCTTGGAGAAGATGGCTTTCTTT	CASSLEKMAFF
TRBV9	.	16	TRBJ1-3	.	TGTGCCAGCAGCGTAGCGGGGGCTGCGTCTGGAAACACCATATATTTT	CASSVAGAASGNTIYF
TRBV12-3/TRBV12-4	.	15	TRBJ1-2	TRBD1	TGTGCCAGCAGTACAGGGGGGGCATACAGTTATGGCTACACCTTC	CASSTGGAYSYGYTF
TRBV5-1	few	17	TRBJ2-2	TRBD2	TGCGCCAGCAGCCCCGGACTAGCGGGGGGCCTCACCGGGGAGCTGTTTTTT	CASSPGLAGGLTGELFF
TRBV20-1	few	15	TRBJ1-2	TRBD1	TGCAGTGCTAGCCTATCTCCTACAGGGGGGGACGGCTACACCTTC	CSASLSPTGGDGYTF
TRBV5-6	few	18	TRBJ1-1	.	TGTGCCAGCAGCCTGCTTGGGGGGGGCTGGGGTGAGAACACTGAAGCTTTCTTT	CASSLLGGGWGENTEAFF
TRBV6-5	many	16	TRBJ2-5	TRBD2	TGTGCCAGCAGTTACTTGGAGCGGGGGGGCCGTGAGACCCAGTACTTC	CASSYLERGGRETQYF
TRBV4-3	.	17	TRBJ2-2	.	TGCGCCAGCAGCCAAGATGAGAGCCTTCCGGGAGATGGGGAGCTGTTTTTT	CASSQDESLPGDGELFF
TRBV18	.	13	TRBJ2-5	.	TGTGCCAGCTCAGTGAATGGGGAAGAGACCCAGTACTTC	CASSVNGEETQYF
TRBV10-1	.	14	TRBJ1-5	.	TGCGCCAGCAGTGAGGGCCATAGCAATCAGCCCCAGCATTTT	CASSEGHSNQPQHF
TRBV15	.	17	TRBJ1-3	.	TGTGCCACCAGCCCACGAGGCCCACGTCTTTCTGGAAACACCATATATTTT	CATSPRGPRLSGNTIYF
TRBV7-9	.	16	TRBJ1-3	.	TGTGCCAGCAGCTTAGCGTCAGGGACGAGGAGGAACACCATATATTTT	CASSLASGTRRNTIYF
TRBV5-6	few	14	TRBJ2-5	TRBD1	TGTGCCAGCAGCTTCACAGGGGGCCGGGAGACCCAGTACTTC	CASSFTGGRETQYF
TRBV18	few	14	TRBJ1-4	TRBD1	TGTGCCAGCTCACCCGGGACAGAAAATGAAAAACTGTTTTTT	CASSPGTENEKLFF
TRBV5-1	few	14	TRBJ1-5	TRBD1	TGCGCCAGCAGCTTACAAGGGGGCACTCAGCCCCAGCATTTT	CASSLQGGTQPQHF
TRBV12-3/TRBV12-4	.	13	TRBJ2-7	.	TGTGCCAGCAACAGGGACTCCCTCTACGAGCAGTACTTC	CASNRDSLYEQYF
TRBV19	many	13	TRBJ1-1	.	TGTGCCAGTCGACAACCGGCGAACACTGAAGCTTTCTTT	CASRQPANTEAFF
TRBV5-1	.	15	TRBJ1-1	.	TGCGCCAGCAGCAACAGGGCTCCCTCGAACACTGAAGCTTTCTTT	CASSNRAPSNTEAFF
TRBV4-1	.	15	TRBJ2-5	.	TGCGCCAGCAGCCTCGGAGTGAGGACAGAAGAGACCCAGTACTTC	CASSLGVRTEETQYF
TRBV20-1	once	15	TRBJ2-3	.	TGCAGTGCTAGCCGGACAAGGGTGAGCACAGATACGCAGTATTTT	CSASRTRVSTDTQYF
TRBV12-5	few	17	TRBJ2-2	.	TGTGCTAGTGGCTCCGGAATCGGGGGCCTGAACACCGGGGAGCTGTTTTTT	CASGSGIGGLNTGELFF
TRBV12-3/TRBV12-4	.	13	TRBJ2-4	.	TGTGCCAGCAGACGGACGGGTAAAAACATTCAGTACTTC	CASRRTGKNIQYF
TRBV5-1	.	16	TRBJ2-6	.	TGCGCCAGCAGCTTAAAGGCGGATACTGGGGCCAACGTCCTGACTTTC	CASSLKADTGANVLTF
TRBV18	.	15	TRBJ2-3	.	TGTGCCAGCTCACCACCAGGGGGAAGAGGAGATACGCAGTATTTT	CASSPPGGRGDTQYF
TRBV29-1	few	13	TRBJ1-2	.	TGCAGCGTTAGCGGGACCCAACGAGGGGGCTACACCTTC	CSVSGTQRGGYTF
TRBV4-3	.	14	TRBJ2-3	.	TGCGCCAGCAGCCTCCTGGGTAACGAGGATACGCAGTATTTT	CASSLLGNEDTQYF
TRBV6-5	few	17	TRBJ1-1	TRBD1	TGTGCCAGCAGCCGCGACAGGGTGGCGAGGATGAACACTGAAGCTTTCTTT	CASSRDRVARMNTEAFF
TRBV12-3/TRBV12-4	few	14	TRBJ2-3	TRBD1	TGTGCCAGCAGATTGGACAGGGGGCCAGATACGCAGTATTTT	CASRLDRGPDTQYF
TRBV7-2	.	16	TRBJ2-3	TRBD2	TGTGCCAGCAGCCCTTCGGGGGGGGCCTACACAGATACGCAGTATTTT	CASSPSGGAYTDTQYF
TRBV29-1	.	13	TRBJ2-7	TRBD1	TGCAGCGTTTCTGGACAGGGCCCCTACGAGCAGTACTTC	CSVSGQGPYEQYF
TRBV20-1	.	14	TRBJ1-6	.	TGCAGTGCTAGAGTTGGAGGCGCGGATTCACCCCTCCACTTT	CSARVGGADSPLHF
TRBV4-2	few	17	TRBJ1-4	.	TGTGCCAGCAGCCTTATTACAGGGCCAAGAACTAATGAAAAACTGTTTTTT	CASSLITGPRTNEKLFF
TRBV7-2	many	17	TRBJ2-2	TRBD2	TGTGCCAGCAGCTTAGGACGCCGGGGGGCGAACACCGGGGAGCTGTTTTTT	CASSLGRRGANTGELFF
TRBV5-6	.	14	TRBJ2-1	.	TGTGCCAGCAGCTCTTTTACAGGGTACCCTCCCCAATTCTTC	CASSSFTGYPPQFF
TRBV12-3/TRBV12-4	.	13	TRBJ2-1	.	TGTGCCAGCAGTCAAGAGGACGGGAATGAGCAGTTCTTC	CASSQEDGNEQFF
TRBV11-3	.	16	TRBJ2-2	.	TGTGCCAGCAGCTTAGACAGCTTTTTGAACACCGGGGAGCTGTTTTTT	CASSLDSFLNTGELFF
TRBV20-1	.	13	TRBJ1-4	.	TGCAGTGCTAGAGATCTGTGGTCTGAAAAACTGTTTTTT	CSARDLWSEKLFF
TRBV7-2	.	14	TRBJ2-5	.	TGTGCCAGCAGCTTTGCGGGACAGCAAGAGACCCAGTACTTC	CASSFAGQQETQYF
TRBV24-1	once	15	TRBJ1-5	TRBD1	TGTGCCACCAGTGATTCGGACAGGGGAGGACAGCCCCAGCATTTT	CATSDSDRGGQPQHF
TRBV28	.	14	TRBJ2-1	.	TGTGCCAGCAGTTCAGGGTCGGGGGATCTTGAGCAGTTCTTC	CASSSGSGDLEQFF
TRBV6-5	.	15	TRBJ1-5	.	TGTGCCAGCAGTGTGAACGGACTCCCCCGAGGGTCCCAGCATTTT	CASSVNGLPRGSQHF
TRBV4-3	many	16	TRBJ2-2	.	TGCGCCAGCAGCCAAGAGCCTCTGGTGAACACCGGGGAGCTGTTTTTT	CASSQEPLVNTGELFF
TRBV6-6	.	12	TRBJ2-3	.	TGTGCCAGCAGGCGAGATTCAGATACGCAGTATTTT	CASRRDSDTQYF
TRBV5-1	.	14	TRBJ1-3	.	TGCGCCAGCAGCCCCTGGGGGCCCGGAAACACCATATATTTT	CASSPWGPGNTIYF
TRBV6-1	few	11	TRBJ1-1	.	TGTGCCAGCAGTGATTGGGCTGAAGCTTTCTTT	CASSDWAEAFF
TRBV29-1	once	11	TRBJ2-1	.	TGCAGCGTTGGAAGGTTTAATGAGCAGTTCTTC	CSVGRFNEQFF
TRBV20-1	.	14	TRBJ2-2	TRBD2	TGCAGTGCCACCCGGACTAGCGGGGCCGGGGAGCTGTTTTTT	CSATRTSGAGELFF
TRBV12-3/TRBV12-4	.	13	TRBJ2-7	.	TGTGCCAGCAGTTTTAGGCCTACCCTGGAGCAGTACTTC	CASSFRPTLEQYF
TRBV5-1	.	15	TRBJ2-7	.	TGCGCCAGCAGATGGCTGGACAGGGAGGGGTACGAGCAGTACTTC	CASRWLDREGYEQYF
TRBV28	few	15	TRBJ1-2	.	TGTGCCAGCAGTTTACCCGGGATTCTGGGCTATGGCTACACCTTC	CASSLPGILGYGYTF
TRBV6-5	few	13	TRBJ2-2	.	TGTGCCAGCTTTCGACGGTGGGCCGGGGAGCTGTTTTTT	CASFRRWAGELFF
TRBV29-1	.	12	TRBJ1-4	.	TGCAGCGGTTGGACAGCGAATGAAAAACTGTTTTTT	CSGWTANEKLFF
TRBV5-4	.	16	TRBJ1-1	TRBD1	TGTGCCAGCAGCCCTATACAGGGGGCCTCCGGAACTGAAGCTTTCTTT	CASSPIQGASGTEAFF
TRBV12-3/TRBV12-4	.	13	TRBJ1-1	TRBD1	TGTGCCAGCAGTCGGGACAGGTGGACGGAAGCTTTCTTT	CASSRDRWTEAFF
TRBV7-2	.	13	TRBJ1-1	.	TGTGCCAGCGAAGTCACTCCGAACACTGAAGCTTTCTTT	CASEVTPNTEAFF